This T cell receptor (beta chain) was captured in a study of regulatory T cells in long-lasting Graves disease. Specified time point: persistent/refractory GD, antithyroid drugs over 5 years with positive TRAb. The TCR library was prepared using RNA isolated from PBMCs. In Xi'an, China, an endocrinology department was the source of patients. Study-wide findings and caveats: The persistent group shared 2,741 public clonotypes, more than the approximately 970 shared by new patients. Small numbers of samples may have cut accuracy.

This clonotype has a handful of counts. Its antigen remains unknown. CDR3 regions were amplified by Arm-PCR using iRepertoire HTBI primers to build TCR beta libraries. TCRdb called the multiplex PCR reads again in MiXCR, with one record for every CDR3 protein. The sample yields more than 350,000 distinct CDR3 sequences, roughly a fifth seen once. The source material was peripheral blood mononuclear cells (PBMCs), sampled when the disease was refractory, from a patient treated with antithyroid drugs. The sequence came from a female donor with Graves disease.

For the CDR3, the DNA is TGCAGTGCCCCCAGGCGGGACTCCTACGAGCAGTACTTC. This encodes CSAPRRDSYEQYF. The chain combines TRBV20-1 with TRBJ2-7, with a weak D call TRBD2 (6 bases). The V gene lost 6 bases and the J gene lost 0 bases, with 12 bases spanning the gap. The CDR3 totals 13 residues. Per germline, CDR1 DFQATT and CDR2 SNEGSKA (reference sequence).